This T cell receptor beta chain was recorded in a study of OX40 agonist ivuxolimab in advanced cancers. V dropped 4 bases and J dropped 4 bases, with 10 bases sitting between them. The CDR3 loop spans 12 amino acids. Germline-derived CDR1 and CDR2 are GTSNPN and SVGIG (reference sequence). The method was immunoSEQ multiplex PCR; TCRdb's version includes in-frame clones alone and lacks a portion of them. The table has roughly 77,000 clones, around 92% seen once. Study conclusions and caveats: At doses 0.1 to 3.0 mg/kg, CD4+ and CD8+ clones expanded. With doses of 0.1-3.0 mg/kg, partial responders showed among the lowest clonal expansion. There were, on average, more expanded clones in CD8+ T cells than in CD4+.

Turning to this clone: Its antigen remains unidentified.

The sequence derives from an adult with an advanced solid tumor such as melanoma, head and neck, liver or kidney cancer. The sample here was CD4+ or CD8+ T cells sorted from blood, taken in a trial of the OX40 agonist ivuxolimab. The rearrangement links TRBV30 to TRBJ2-5; D remains unclear. In DNA form, the CDR3 reads TGTGCCTGGACTGAACGGAGAGAGACCCAGTACTTC. This encodes CAWTERRETQYF.